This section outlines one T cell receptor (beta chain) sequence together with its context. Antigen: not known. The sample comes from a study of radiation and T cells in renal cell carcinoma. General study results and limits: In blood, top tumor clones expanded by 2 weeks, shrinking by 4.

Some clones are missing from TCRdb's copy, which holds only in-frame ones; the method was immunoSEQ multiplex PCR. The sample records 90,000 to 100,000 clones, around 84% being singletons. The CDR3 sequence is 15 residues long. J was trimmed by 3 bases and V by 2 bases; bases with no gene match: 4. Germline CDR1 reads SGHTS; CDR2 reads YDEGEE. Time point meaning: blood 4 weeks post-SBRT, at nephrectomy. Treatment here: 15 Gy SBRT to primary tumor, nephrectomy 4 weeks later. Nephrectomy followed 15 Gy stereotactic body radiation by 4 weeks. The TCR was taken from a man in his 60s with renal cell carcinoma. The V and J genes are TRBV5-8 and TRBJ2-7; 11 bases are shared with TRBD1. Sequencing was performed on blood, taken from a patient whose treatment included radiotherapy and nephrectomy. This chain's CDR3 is CASSFSGQGVYEQYF. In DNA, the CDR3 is TGTGCCAGCAGCTTTTCGGGACAGGGGGTCTACGAGCAGTACTTC.